The 17 T cell receptor beta chains listed next were all sequenced from one sample in a study of T cells after yellow fever vaccination. MiXCR, run by TCRdb on the 5' RACE reads, gives a single entry per CDR3 protein. The data contain about 160,000 distinct CDR3 sequences, around 7% of them seen just once; the ten biggest clones take up around 2.3%. Sequencing used CD4+ T cells sorted from PBMCs, obtained around 5 days after the first yellow fever vaccination. The receptors were gathered from a man aged 18-30 years who received the YFV17D yellow fever vaccine.

This clonotype was detected many times. V usage is TRBV7-2 and J usage is TRBJ1-2; TRBD1 is a possible D gene (6 bases). The CDR3 is 13 amino acids. Germline V gene sequence: CDR1 SGHTA, CDR2 FQGNSA. V was shortened by 0 bases and J by 4 bases, with 6 bases between the two germline ends. DNA for the CDR3: TGTGCCAGCAGCTTAGCAGGGGGCTATGGCTACACCTTC. Translating gives CASSLAGGYGYTF.

Comment on this clonotype: This may arise from a read error, as a much more abundant clone is one base away. This sequence joins TRBV6-2 or TRBV6-3 and TRBJ1-1; no clear D. The CDR3 is 12 amino acids. Germline V gives CDR1 MNHEY, CDR2 SVGEGT. This chain's CDR3 is CAGSHRNTEAFF. The CDR3 region has the DNA TGTGCCGGCAGTCACAGGAACACTGAAGCTTTCTTT.

This clonotype was detected ten times or more. This chain connects TRBV28 to TRBJ1-5, with 7 bases that match TRBD1. There are 16 residues in the CDR3. With V trimmed by 6 bases and J by 4 bases, 12 bases remained unmatched. The V gene's germline CDR1 is MDHEN and CDR2 SYDVKM. The CDR3, as DNA: TGTGCCAGCAGGATATTCCGGGACAGCTCTAATCAGCCCCAGCATTTT. Its translation: CASRIFRDSSNQPQHF.

This clonotype was recorded a few times. The CDR3 nucleotides read TGTGCCAGCAGTCGACTAGCGGGGGTCAATGAGCAGTTCTTC. This translates into CASSRLAGVNEQFF. The chain couples TRBV6-2 or TRBV6-3 to TRBJ2-1; 12 bases agree with TRBD2. V gave up 5 bases and J gave up 6 bases; unmatched junction bases: 2. CDR3 length equals 14 residues. Germline V gene lookup returns CDR1 MNHEY and CDR2 SVGEGT.

The J gene is TRBJ2-5, the V gene TRBV4-1; 9 nucleotides match TRBD1. V was pared by 4 bases and J by 1 base, with 7 bases of the junction left unmatched. Germline V gene sequence: CDR1 MGHRA, CDR2 YSYEKL. This CDR3 has 16 amino acids. The chain's CDR3 is CASSRGQGPFQETQYF. The CDR3 DNA is TGCGCCAGCAGCCGAGGACAGGGGCCCTTCCAAGAGACCCAGTACTTC.

The chain couples TRBV7-9 to TRBJ2-2; a weak D match, TRBD2 (5 bases). The CDR3 consists of 14 residues. The V gene's germline CDR1 is SEHNR and CDR2 FQNEAQ (reference sequence). V was cut by 2 bases and J by 3 bases, with 7 bases left in between. Here the CDR3 reads CASSLFGDTGELFF. The CDR3 coding sequence is TGTGCCAGCAGCTTATTCGGGGACACCGGGGAGCTGTTTTTT.

This clonotype has just a few counts. The chain joins TRBV7-8 to TRBJ1-4; D remains unclear. The CDR3 covers 16 residues. From germline, CDR1 is SGHVS and CDR2 FQNEAQ. Trimming took off 2 bases at V and 6 bases at J, with 16 bases between the two ends. This CDR3 reads CASSLTFGWGYEKLFF. DNA for the CDR3: TGTGCCAGCAGCTTAACCTTCGGCTGGGGATATGAAAAACTGTTTTTT.

This clonotype was recorded a few times. The chain links TRBV4-2 to TRBJ2-3; maybe TRBD2 (6 bases). The CDR3 is 15 residues long. V was trimmed by 0 bases and J by 1 base, leaving 8 bases between them. Looked up from germline, CDR1 is LGHNA and CDR2 is YNFKEQ. The chain's CDR3 is CASSQDPGGTDTQYF. In nucleotides, the CDR3 is TGTGCCAGCAGCCAAGACCCGGGGGGCACAGATACGCAGTATTTT.

The chain uses TRBV7-9 and TRBJ1-2; no clear D. This CDR3 is built from 14 residues. The ends were cut back, 4 bases at V and 8 bases at J, with 17 bases in the middle. Germline V gene data show CDR1 as SEHNR and CDR2 as FQNEAQ (reference sequence). CDR3 residues: CASSSRTAQPGYTF. CDR3 coding DNA: TGTGCCAGCAGCTCCCGGACGGCCCAACCGGGCTACACCTTC.

Note on this clonotype: The conserved phenylalanine or tryptophan normally closing the CDR3 is absent here, so this likely arose from a read error. This sequence joins TRBV7-2 and TRBJ2-3; 9 nucleotides match TRBD2. Trimming at V came to 3 bases and at J to 2 bases, leaving 3 bases not matched to a gene. The CDR3 has 15 residues. From germline, CDR1 is SGHTA and CDR2 FQGNSA. Here the CDR3 reads CASSFGTSYTDTQYI. The CDR3 DNA follows: TGTGCCAGCAGCTTCGGGACTAGCTACACAGATACGCAGTATATT.

The chain joins TRBV4-3 to TRBJ1-6; D ambiguous. The CDR3 is 15 residues long. CDR1 is LGHNA and CDR2 is YSLEER in the germline V gene. Trimming left V 3 bases short and J 7 bases short, with 13 bases between. The CDR3: CASSQQWQENSPLHF. The CDR3 nucleotides are TGCGCCAGCAGCCAGCAGTGGCAGGAAAATTCACCCCTCCACTTT.

A few counts support this clonotype. V and J are TRBV5-1 and TRBJ1-3; 12 bases agree with TRBD1. The CDR3 has 17 residues. The germline V gene has CDR1 SGHRS and CDR2 YFSETQ. V was clipped by 0 bases and J by 6 bases; unmatched bases: 7. CDR3 protein: CASSLEGQGARINTIYF. In DNA, the CDR3 is TGCGCCAGCAGCTTGGAGGGACAGGGGGCGCGTATAAACACCATATATTTT.

The chain combines TRBV7-9 with TRBJ1-2, with TRBD1 as a possible D gene (5 bases). V was shortened by 8 bases and J by 3 bases, with 19 bases between the two germline ends. The germline V gene encodes CDR1 SEHNR and CDR2 FQNEAQ (reference sequence). The CDR3 length is 15 residues. The CDR3 here is CASHWGPLPDYGYTF. CDR3 in DNA: TGTGCCAGCCACTGGGGACCCCTTCCCGACTATGGCTACACCTTC.

This clonotype was recorded at least ten times. The genes are TRBV7-2 and TRBJ1-1; D possibly corresponds to TRBD1 (6 bases). Germline CDR1 and CDR2: SGHTA and FQGNSA. V gave up 6 bases and J gave up 0 bases, with 11 bases separating them. The CDR3 consists of 14 residues. CDR3 amino acids: CASRVTGMNTEAFF. In DNA, the CDR3 is TGTGCCAGCAGGGTCACAGGGATGAACACTGAAGCTTTCTTT.

This clonotype was recorded many times. The chain links TRBV20-1 to TRBJ2-7, with 8 bases that match TRBD1. The germline V gene encodes CDR1 DFQATT and CDR2 SNEGSKA (reference sequence). This CDR3 comprises 11 residues. V trimming: 6 bases; J trimming: 5 bases; junction bases outside the gene matches: 3. The CDR3 sequence: CSAQGDDEQYF. CDR3 DNA: TGCAGTGCACAGGGGGATGACGAGCAGTACTTC.

Ten or more counts support this clonotype. J is TRBJ2-5 and V is TRBV2; maybe TRBD2 (5 bases). The germline V and J ends were trimmed by 4 bases and 4 bases, with 13 bases remaining between them. Germline lookup yields CDR1 SNHLY and CDR2 FYNNEI. The CDR3 has 14 residues. The CDR3 bases are TGTGCCAGCAGTGGAGGGCTAGCCCGAGAGACCCAGTACTTC. It encodes CASSGGLARETQYF.

This clonotype was seen a few times. The chain carries TRBV18 and TRBJ2-7; maybe TRBD1 (6 bases). Trimming left V 6 bases short and J 2 bases short, with 11 bases between. There are 13 residues in the CDR3. CDR1 KGHSH and CDR2 LQKENI come from the germline V gene. The CDR3 loop reads CASSNRVAYEQYF. The CDR3 DNA is TGTGCCAGCTCGAACAGGGTTGCCTACGAGCAGTACTTC.